This T cell receptor (beta chain) is from a study of early T cells in non-severe SARS-CoV-2 infection. The V gene's germline CDR1 is MGHRA and CDR2 YSYEKL. Trimming at V came to 4 bases and at J to 4 bases, leaving 11 bases not matched to a gene. The CDR3 is 18 residues long. This clonotype showed up just a few times. TCRdb called the 5' RACE reads again in MiXCR, with one record for every CDR3 protein. The table has about 48,000 distinct CDR3 sequences, approximately 9.8% seen once; the top ten hold roughly 8.7%. This receptor was taken from an adult who was a healthcare worker with PCR-confirmed SARS-CoV-2 infection or an uninfected control (not recorded which). V gene TRBV4-1 combines with J gene TRBJ2-1; TRBD2 matches at 12 bases. The sample taken for sequencing was whole blood. CDR3 protein: CASSPRYLAGGYYNEQFF. CDR3 coding DNA: TGCGCCAGCAGCCCCAGATATCTAGCGGGAGGGTATTACAATGAGCAGTTCTTC.